These 21 T cell receptor beta chains share one sample of origin, sequenced in a study of cytomegalovirus exposure and HLA in healthy donors (dated by TCRdb to 2016 to 2017). Library prep was done by the immunoSEQ multiplex PCR assay. Entries here come from immuneACCESS through TCRdb and include only in-frame sequences with V and J called. Some clones fail to appear in such tables; in the studies checked, an unresolved V gene covers under half of the shortfall, and the cause of the remainder is unknown. The sample includes around 54,000 clones, with roughly nine tenths observed a single time. Clones ranked in the top ten supply about 8.1% of the sample. Sequencing was carried out using PBMCs. These receptors originate from a woman younger than 35 in good health and CMV-seropositive.

The V and J genes are TRBV28 and TRBJ1-6; a weak D match, TRBD1 (6 bases). V shed 5 bases and J shed 5 bases, with 16 bases lying between them. The CDR3 consists of 16 residues. Looked up from germline, CDR1 is MDHEN and CDR2 is SYDVKM. The DNA for the CDR3 is TGTGCCAGCAGTCCTTATGGTCACAGGGATAATTCACCCCTCCACTTT. Protein product: CASSPYGHRDNSPLHF.

The chain employs TRBV29-1 and TRBJ2-5, with D possibly being TRBD1 (6 bases). V was pared by 7 bases and J by 0 bases, with 15 bases between. Germline V CDR1 and CDR2: SQVTM, ANQGSEA. The CDR3 is 14 amino acids. This CDR3 is CSATGFSHQETQYF. For the CDR3, the DNA is TGCAGCGCGACAGGTTTTTCTCACCAAGAGACCCAGTACTTC. The variable domain in full, with the rest retrieved from reference TRBV29-1 and TRBJ2-5, is SAVISQKPSRDICQRGTSLTIQCQVDSQVTMMFWYRQQPGQSLTLIATANQGSEATYESGFVIDKFPISRPNLTFSTLTVSNMSPEDSSIYLCSATGFSHQETQYFGPGTRLLVL.

The V and J genes are TRBV9 and TRBJ2-3, with 7 bases lining up with TRBD2. The J segment lost 0 bases and the V segment lost 4 bases, leaving 8 bases of the junction unmatched. The CDR3 has 16 amino acids. Germline CDR1 SGDLS, CDR2 YYNGEE. CDR3 residues: CASSPRLASSTDTQYF. As DNA, the CDR3 is TGTGCCAGCAGCCCTCGACTAGCTTCTAGCACAGATACGCAGTATTTT.

The chain is built from TRBV6-4 and TRBJ2-1, with TRBD2 matching over 10 bases. This CDR3 spans 16 amino acids. With 2 bases clipped from V and 7 bases from J, the junction kept 8 bases outside the gene matches. From germline, CDR1 is MRHNA and CDR2 SNTAGT. The DNA of the CDR3 is TGTGCCAGCAGTGACGATGCAGCGGGGGGGTTTAATGAGCAGTTCTTC. The encoded protein is CASSDDAAGGFNEQFF.

The table lists this clone with a few counts. This chain uses TRBV19 with TRBJ1-4, with D perhaps matching TRBD1 (5 bases). Germline loops: CDR1 LNHDA, CDR2 SQIVND (reference sequence). The CDR3 is 14 amino acids. Trimming left V 3 bases short and J 7 bases short, with 12 bases between. The DNA for the CDR3 is TGTGCCAGTAGTATTCAGGGTACAGGTGAAAAACTGTTTTTT. As protein: CASSIQGTGEKLFF.

Only a few counts were recorded for this clone. The chain recombines TRBV21-1 with TRBJ2-2; TRBD1 is taken as the D call from the table, unchecked against the DNA. TRBV21-1 is recorded as a pseudogene. This CDR3 region has 17 residues. CDR3 residues: CASSKEVEGEYTGELFF. CDR3 coding DNA: TGTGCCAGCAGCAAAGAAGTAGAAGGGGAATACACCGGGGAGCTGTTTTTT.

The rearrangement links TRBV4-2 to TRBJ1-5; D uncertain. Germline-derived CDR1 and CDR2 are LGHNA and YNFKEQ. The CDR3 contains 18 residues. The V and J ends lost 0 bases and 0 bases respectively, with 15 bases between them. Here the CDR3 reads CASSQDRSRDYSNQPQHF. CDR3 nucleotides: TGTGCCAGCAGCCAAGATAGGAGCAGAGATTATAGCAATCAGCCCCAGCATTTT.

This chain connects TRBV2 to TRBJ2-7; 7 bases match TRBD1. This CDR3 has 10 residues. J was trimmed by 12 bases and V by 6 bases; bases with no gene match: 5. Germline CDR1 reads SNHLY; CDR2 reads FYNNEI. The CDR3 DNA follows: TGTGCCAGCAGGAACAGGGGTTCGTACTTC. Amino acids: CASRNRGSYF.

The rearrangement joins TRBV15 to TRBJ1-5; a possible D gene is TRBD1 (5 bases). Between the trimmed V and J ends, which lost 4 bases and 1 base, there was a span of 11 bases. This CDR3 region has 15 residues. Germline V gene sequence: CDR1 LNHNV, CDR2 YYDKDF (reference sequence). CDR3 region: CATSTRDSSNQPQHF. CDR3 bases: TGTGCCACCAGCACTAGAGACAGCAGCAATCAGCCCCAGCATTTT.

V usage is TRBV4-2 and J usage is TRBJ2-1; TRBD2 is a possible D gene (6 bases). CDR3 length: 17 residues. Trimming pared 0 bases from V and 8 bases from J, leaving 20 bases between. The V gene's germline CDR1 is LGHNA and CDR2 YNFKEQ. The CDR3 spells CASSQDPAGRRSDEQFF. CDR3 in DNA: TGTGCCAGCAGCCAAGACCCAGCGGGTAGACGTAGCGATGAGCAGTTCTTC.

This chain links TRBV28 with TRBJ1-3; TRBD1 might be the D (6 bases). This CDR3 comprises 16 residues. The germline gives CDR1 MDHEN, CDR2 SYDVKM. Trimming cost V 5 bases and J 2 bases, with 16 bases left between them. The CDR3 DNA is TGTGCCAGCAGTGCCTCAGGGGCCGGGCCTGGAAACACCATATATTTT. Translating gives CASSASGAGPGNTIYF. Full variable domain (remainder filled in from reference TRBV28 and TRBJ1-3): DVKVTQSSRYLVKRTGEKVFLECVQDMDHENMFWYRQDPGLGLRLIYFSYDVKMKEKGDIPEGYSVSREKKERFSLILESASTNQTSMYLCASSASGAGPGNTIYFGEGSWLTVV.

The rearrangement uses TRBV28 and TRBJ2-7, with a weak D call TRBD2 (6 bases). The CDR3 contains 15 residues. Trimming cost V 4 bases and J 3 bases, with 16 bases left between them. The germline CDR1 and CDR2 sequences are MDHEN and SYDVKM. The CDR3 here is CASSSGEAGSYEQYF. The CDR3, as DNA: TGTGCCAGCAGTTCCGGGGAGGCAGGGAGCTACGAGCAGTACTTC.

The chain couples TRBV7-9 to TRBJ1-4, with 10 bases matching TRBD1. This CDR3 comprises 15 residues. Germline loops: CDR1 SEHNR, CDR2 FQNEAQ (reference sequence). Losses at the gene ends were 5 bases for V and 7 bases for J; bases not matched to a gene: 7. CDR3 nucleotide sequence: TGTGCCAGCAGCCCACGGACAGGGGGACGTGAAAAACTGTTTTTT. It translates to CASSPRTGGREKLFF.

The CDR3 DNA follows: TGTGCCAGAAGCTTGGCGGGGGGCACCCTTAAGGTGATCGGGCAGTTCTTC. It codes for CARSLAGGTLKVIGQFF. The rearrangement joins TRBV5-3 to TRBJ2-1; weak D call: TRBD2 (7 bases). TRBV5-3 is marked as an open reading frame, function uncertain. The germline V and J ends were trimmed by 0 bases and 12 bases, with 25 bases remaining between them. The CDR3 loop spans 17 amino acids.

The chain employs TRBV5-4 and TRBJ2-7; TRBD1 agrees at 7 bases. Trimming at V came to 2 bases and at J to 7 bases, leaving 3 bases not matched to a gene. The CDR3 consists of 12 residues. Germline CDR1 reads SGHNT; CDR2 reads YYREEE (reference sequence). The CDR3 region has the DNA TGTGCCAGCAGCTTCAACAGGGGAGAGCAGTACTTC. As protein: CASSFNRGEQYF. The full variable domain, in which reference TRBV5-4 and TRBJ2-7 provide the parts outside the CDR3, is ETGVTQSPTHLIKTRGQQVTLRCSSQSGHNTVSWYQQALGQGPQFIFQYYREEENGRGNFPPRFSGLQFPNYSSELNVNALELDDSALYLCASSFNRGEQYFGPGTRLTVT.

The chain is built from TRBV9 and TRBJ2-1; 9 bases line up with TRBD2. Per the germline V gene, CDR1 is SGDLS and CDR2 is YYNGEE. This CDR3 has 17 residues. V was clipped by 0 bases and J by 0 bases; unmatched bases: 4. The CDR3 sequence is CASSVGSGGRSYNEQFF. CDR3 bases: TGTGCCAGCAGCGTAGGGAGCGGGGGGCGCTCCTACAATGAGCAGTTCTTC. The entire variable domain, with the rest obtained from reference TRBV9 and TRBJ2-1, is as follows: DSGVTQTPKHLITATGQRVTLRCSPRSGDLSVYWYQQSLDQGLQFLIQYYNGEERAKGNILERFSAQQFPDLHSELNLSSLELGDSALYFCASSVGSGGRSYNEQFFGPGTRLTVL.

This clone was found once. This chain connects TRBV19 to TRBJ1-2; D ambiguous. V lost 3 bases, J lost 2 bases, and 7 bases lay in between. CDR3 size: 13 residues. Germline lookup yields CDR1 LNHDA and CDR2 SQIVND (reference sequence). The CDR3: CASSIGRNYGYTF. CDR3 DNA: TGTGCCAGTAGTATCGGCAGGAACTATGGCTACACCTTC.

V and J are TRBV4-1 and TRBJ2-2; D possibly corresponds to TRBD1 (5 bases). V was pared by 11 bases and J by 6 bases, with 13 bases between. This CDR3 has 12 residues. Germline assignment: CDR1 MGHRA and CDR2 YSYEKL. The CDR3 DNA is TGCGCCGGAGCAAGGGGCTCCGGGGAGCTGTTTTTT. Encoded protein: CAGARGSGELFF.

The genes are TRBV12-2 and TRBJ2-1; the D segment call TRBD2 is taken from the table without a DNA check. TRBV12-2 is labeled a pseudogene. The CDR3 consists of 18 residues. CDR3 in amino acids: CASRLATGTSEETDEQFF. CDR3 DNA sequence: TGTGCAAGTCGCTTAGCAACCGGGACTAGCGAGGAAACTGATGAGCAGTTCTTC.

The chain recombines TRBV13 with TRBJ2-1; tentative D call: TRBD2 (7 bases). V was shortened by 7 bases and J by 7 bases, with 17 bases between the two germline ends. This CDR3 is built from 14 residues. Germline CDR1 is PRHDT and CDR2 is FYEKMQ (reference sequence). This chain's CDR3 is CASNIRGAVNEQFF. CDR3 DNA: TGTGCCAGCAATATCCGGGGGGCCGTGAATGAGCAGTTCTTC.

The DNA of the CDR3 is TGTGCCAGCAGTGCTGGACAGGGCTCTGGAAACACCATATATTTT. Protein sequence: CASSAGQGSGNTIYF. V gene TRBV6-1 combines with J gene TRBJ1-3, with 8 positions matching TRBD1. In germline, CDR1 is MNHNS, CDR2 SASEGT. The CDR3 totals 15 residues. After removal of 4 bases from V and 0 bases from J, the junction contained 2 bases not matched to a gene.